These 25 T cell receptor beta chains originate from one sample sequenced in a study of shared clonotypes between healthy human individuals. Method: immunoSEQ multiplex PCR; TCRdb's copy keeps in-frame clones and lacks some. The sample has 2 million to 2.5 million clones, 85% to 95% seen once; the top ten hold under 0.45%. What was sequenced was naive CD4+ T cells from PBMCs. The subset: CD45RA+ positively selected. The origin of the receptors is a man aged 18 to 30 in good health. Some clones in this sample may be carry-over from other donors' samples.

This clone was found once. This chain joins TRBV1 and TRBJ2-1; the table calls TRBD2, which could not be checked here. TRBV1 is labeled a pseudogene. CDR3 length: 15 residues. Here the CDR3 DNA reads TGCACCAACGCGTTCTCAGCGGGGATATACAATGAGCAGTTCTTC. Protein sequence: CTNAFSAGIYNEQFF.

V usage is TRBV5-4 and J usage is TRBJ2-5; D remains ambiguous. This CDR3 contains 16 residues. V shed 3 bases and J shed 2 bases, with 17 bases lying between them. Germline CDR1 reads SGHNT; CDR2 reads YYREEE (reference sequence). CDR3 nucleotides: TGTGCCAGCAGCTCGTCGGTACAGCAGAGACAAGAGACCCAGTACTTC. Its translation is CASSSSVQQRQETQYF.

The rearrangement joins TRBV11-3 to TRBJ2-2; TRBD1 or TRBD2 may be the D gene (5 bases each). Trimming took off 5 bases at V and 2 bases at J, with 21 bases between the two ends. CDR1 SGHNT and CDR2 YENEEA come from the germline V gene. The CDR3 contains 18 residues. CDR3 DNA: TGTGCCAGCAGCGAGGGATGGGGGACCCCGGGAAACACCGGGGAGCTGTTTTTT. Translation: CASSEGWGTPGNTGELFF.

This rearrangement joins TRBV5-1 to TRBJ2-7; 9 nucleotides line up with TRBD1. The CDR3 totals 14 residues. With 0 bases clipped from V and 7 bases from J, the junction kept 5 bases outside the gene matches. The germline CDR1 and CDR2 sequences are SGHRS and YFSETQ. The CDR3 is CASSLEQGAGEQYF. DNA for the CDR3: TGCGCCAGCAGCTTGGAACAGGGGGCCGGGGAGCAGTACTTC.

This chain connects TRBV2 to TRBJ1-1, with TRBD1 as a possible D gene (5 bases). This CDR3 has 14 amino acids. V was cut by 6 bases and J by 8 bases, with 19 bases left in between. Germline values: CDR1 SNHLY, CDR2 FYNNEI. The CDR3 region is CASRGTALAREAFF. CDR3 in DNA: TGTGCCAGCAGGGGGACGGCCCTGGCAAGAGAAGCTTTCTTT.

CDR3 sequence: CASSGRSGPTYEQYF. In DNA, the CDR3 is TGTGCCAGCAGCGGCAGGAGCGGGCCGACCTACGAGCAGTACTTC. This sequence joins TRBV5-5 and TRBJ2-7; D may be TRBD2 (6 bases). Trimming took 4 bases from V and 2 from J, leaving 16 bases between them. CDR3 length equals 15 residues. CDR1 is SGHKS and CDR2 is YYEKEE in the germline V gene (reference sequence).

The chain joins TRBV2 to TRBJ1-5; unclear D gene. CDR1 is SNHLY and CDR2 is FYNNEI in the germline V gene. The V end was cut by 6 bases, the J end by 2 bases, with 14 bases between. The CDR3 runs 15 residues. The CDR3 DNA follows: TGTGCCAGCAGGACCGGGATATCGGGCAATCAGCCCCAGCATTTT. It translates to CASRTGISGNQPQHF. Drawing the rest from reference TRBV2 and TRBJ1-5, the complete variable domain is EPEVTQTPSHQVTQMGQEVILRCVPISNHLYFYWYRQILGQKVEFLVSFYNNEISEKSEIFDDQFSVERPDGSNFTLKIRSTKLEDSAMYFCASRTGISGNQPQHFGDGTRLSIL.

The genes are TRBV25-1 and TRBJ2-1; 10 bases align to TRBD1. V trimming: 7 bases; J trimming: 7 bases; junction bases outside the gene matches: 10. The CDR3 loop spans 15 amino acids. Germline CDR1 reads MGHDK; CDR2 reads SYGVNS. CDR3 in DNA: TGTGCCAGCACAACACCGGGACAGGGGTGGAATGAGCAGTTCTTC. It encodes CASTTPGQGWNEQFF.

V usage is TRBV5-1 and J usage is TRBJ2-5, with D uncertain. The germline V gene encodes CDR1 SGHRS and CDR2 YFSETQ. The CDR3 consists of 14 residues. V gave up 0 bases and J gave up 2 bases, with 8 bases separating them. The CDR3 sequence is CASSLVVRQETQYF. CDR3 nucleotide sequence: TGCGCCAGCAGCTTGGTTGTCAGACAAGAGACCCAGTACTTC. Variable domain in full (rest from reference TRBV5-1 and TRBJ2-5): KAGVTQTPRYLIKTRGQQVTLSCSPISGHRSVSWYQQTPGQGLQFLFEYFSETQRNKGNFPGRFSGRQFSNSRSEMNVSTLELGDSALYLCASSLVVRQETQYFGPGTRLLVL.

Here the CDR3 DNA reads TGCGCCAGCAGCTTGGAAGGTGGGGGCGCGGATACGCAGTATTTT. Amino acid sequence: CASSLEGGGADTQYF. The rearrangement links TRBV5-1 to TRBJ2-3, with D maybe TRBD1 (6 bases). V lost 0 bases, J lost 6 bases, and 14 bases lay in between. The CDR3 is 15 amino acids. Germline V gene data show CDR1 as SGHRS and CDR2 as YFSETQ.

This clone was seen just once. V is TRBV6-5 and J is TRBJ2-1; TRBD1 matches 10 bases. Germline V gene lookup returns CDR1 MNHEY and CDR2 SVGAGI. After removal of 5 bases from V and 4 bases from J, the junction contained 2 bases not matched to a gene. CDR3 length equals 14 residues. For the CDR3, the DNA is TGTGCCAGCAGTAGGACAGGGGGGTACAATGAGCAGTTCTTC. The encoded protein is CASSRTGGYNEQFF.

To note about this clone: Other DNA variants within this sample encode the same CDR3. The CDR3 DNA reads as TGCGCCAGCAGCTTGGCGTCCAGCCAAGAGACCCAGTACTTC. Its protein is CASSLASSQETQYF. The rearrangement links TRBV5-1 to TRBJ2-5; no reliable D call. The CDR3 extends over 14 amino acids. With 0 bases removed from V and 1 base from J, the gap between germline ends came to 7 bases. Germline-derived CDR1 and CDR2 are SGHRS and YFSETQ. The complete variable domain, with remaining parts taken from reference TRBV5-1 and TRBJ2-5, reads KAGVTQTPRYLIKTRGQQVTLSCSPISGHRSVSWYQQTPGQGLQFLFEYFSETQRNKGNFPGRFSGRQFSNSRSEMNVSTLELGDSALYLCASSLASSQETQYFGPGTRLLVL.

This chain joins TRBV19 and TRBJ2-1, with TRBD2 matching over 9 bases. Trimming at V came to 4 bases and at J to 7 bases, leaving 8 bases not matched to a gene. Germline loops: CDR1 LNHDA, CDR2 SQIVND (reference sequence). The CDR3 has 15 residues. The CDR3 is CASSSRASGKNEQFF. DNA for the CDR3: TGTGCCAGTAGTAGCCGGGCTAGCGGGAAGAATGAGCAGTTCTTC.

The DNA for the CDR3 is TGTGCCAGCAGTTCTAGCGGGGCTAGCTCCTACAATGAGCAGTTCTTC. Translation: CASSSSGASSYNEQFF. The rearrangement uses TRBV28 and TRBJ2-1; TRBD2 matches 9 bases. Germline V lookup: CDR1 MDHEN, CDR2 SYDVKM. After removal of 4 bases from V and 0 bases from J, the junction contained 4 bases not matched to a gene. The CDR3 is 16 amino acids.

The rearrangement links TRBV28 to TRBJ1-2, with D tentatively TRBD1 (6 bases). V shed 7 bases and J shed 6 bases, with 18 bases lying between them. CDR3 size: 14 residues. CDR1 and CDR2 (germline): MDHEN, SYDVKM. The CDR3 loop is CASNLVGAEDGYTF. CDR3 sequence (DNA): TGTGCCAGCAATCTCGTGGGGGCAGAGGATGGCTACACCTTC.

This chain joins TRBV5-4 and TRBJ2-1, with unresolved D. The CDR3 contains 13 residues. From germline, CDR1 is SGHNT and CDR2 YYREEE (reference sequence). V lost 4 bases and J 7 bases, leaving 12 bases between the germline ends. CDR3 sequence reads: CASSGGRRNEQFF. CDR3 bases: TGTGCCAGCAGCGGCGGTCGAAGGAATGAGCAGTTCTTC.

This chain connects TRBV5-6 to TRBJ2-5, with a tentative D call TRBD2 (7 bases). The V end lost 5 bases, the J end lost 4 bases, and 21 bases lay between the germline ends. This CDR3 is built from 16 residues. In germline, CDR1 is SGHDT, CDR2 YYEEEE. CDR3 residues: CASRSGGAGVPETQYF. CDR3 nucleotides: TGTGCCAGCAGGAGTGGGGGGGCGGGAGTACCAGAGACCCAGTACTTC.

Regarding this clone: This specimen includes other DNA sequences encoding the same CDR3. V usage is TRBV2 and J usage is TRBJ2-1, with 10 positions matching TRBD2. Losses at the gene ends were 6 bases for V and 7 bases for J; bases not matched to a gene: 9. This CDR3 spans 15 amino acids. Germline V CDR1 and CDR2: SNHLY, FYNNEI. The CDR3 DNA follows: TGTGCCAGCAGGGGAGCGGGAGGGCCGAGTAATGAGCAGTTCTTC. Residues: CASRGAGGPSNEQFF.

This clone was seen just once. The chain has TRBV4-1 and TRBJ1-5, with D perhaps matching TRBD1 (6 bases). V was trimmed by 1 base and J by 7 bases, leaving 20 bases between them. Germline V CDR1 and CDR2: MGHRA, YSYEKL. This CDR3 is 17 amino acids long. The CDR3 DNA follows: TGCGCCAGCAGCCAAGGACCAGGGGAGGTGGTCGGGCAGCCCCAGCATTTT. It is translated as CASSQGPGEVVGQPQHF.

About this clone itself: The same CDR3 arises from other DNA sequences in this sample as well. J is TRBJ1-1 and V is TRBV4-1; D gene ambiguous. In germline, CDR1 is MGHRA, CDR2 YSYEKL. V gave up 0 bases and J gave up 2 bases, with 7 bases separating them. The CDR3 has 14 residues. The CDR3 DNA is TGCGCCAGCAGCCAAGATATCAGTAACACTGAAGCTTTCTTT. This sequence encodes CASSQDISNTEAFF.

The chain carries TRBV28 and TRBJ2-6; no clear D. V lost 7 bases and J 0 bases, leaving 7 bases between the germline ends. CDR1 is MDHEN and CDR2 is SYDVKM in the germline V gene. The CDR3 has 14 residues. The CDR3 region is CASTGPSGANVLTF. The CDR3 coding sequence is TGTGCCAGCACTGGGCCCTCTGGGGCCAACGTCCTGACTTTC.

The V call is TRBV9, the J call TRBJ2-2; TRBD1 might be the D (6 bases). The CDR3 runs to 16 residues. Germline CDR1 reads SGDLS; CDR2 reads YYNGEE. Trimming removed 0 bases from V and 3 bases from J, with 12 bases in between. The CDR3 bases are TGTGCCAGCAGCGTAGCAGGACAGAGCCACACCGGGGAGCTGTTTTTT. Residues: CASSVAGQSHTGELFF.

The CDR3 here is CASSQGLAGWPQFF. CDR3 in DNA: TGTGCCAGCAGCCAAGGACTAGCGGGCTGGCCACAGTTCTTC. The genes are TRBV14 and TRBJ2-1; TRBD2 matches 10 bases. The CDR3 runs to 14 residues. The germline V gene encodes CDR1 SGHDN and CDR2 FVKESK. Trimming cost V 1 base and J 13 bases; bases outside gene matches: 7.

The chain employs TRBV7-6 and TRBJ2-7; possible D gene TRBD2, 5 bases. The V end was cut by 3 bases, the J end by 1 base, with 19 bases between. Germline CDR1 and CDR2: SGHVS and FNYEAQ. This CDR3 has 17 residues. Written as DNA, the CDR3 is TGTGCCAGCAGCTTGGCAGCGGATACTATTAATTCCTACGAGCAGTACTTC. This codes for CASSLAADTINSYEQYF.

The rearrangement links TRBV23-1 to TRBJ2-3; a possible D gene is TRBD1 (6 bases). TRBV23-1 is an open reading frame whose function is uncertain. The CDR3 covers 17 residues. Trimming took 2 bases from V and 5 from J, leaving 20 bases between them. CDR3 sequence: CASSQPGSRLGGDTQYF. CDR3 coding DNA: TGCGCCAGCAGTCAACCGGGCTCACGATTAGGGGGAGATACGCAGTATTTT.